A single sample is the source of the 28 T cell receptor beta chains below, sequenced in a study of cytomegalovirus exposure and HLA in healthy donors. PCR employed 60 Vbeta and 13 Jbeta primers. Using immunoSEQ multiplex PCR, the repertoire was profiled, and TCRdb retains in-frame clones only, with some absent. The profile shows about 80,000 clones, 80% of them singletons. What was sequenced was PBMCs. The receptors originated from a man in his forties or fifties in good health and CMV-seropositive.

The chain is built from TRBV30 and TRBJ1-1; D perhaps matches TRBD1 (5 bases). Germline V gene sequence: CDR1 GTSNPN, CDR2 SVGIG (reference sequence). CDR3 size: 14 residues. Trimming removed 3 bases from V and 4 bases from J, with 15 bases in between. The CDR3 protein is CAWSRRGAGTEAFF. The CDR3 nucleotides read TGTGCCTGGAGCCGCCGTGGGGCTGGCACTGAAGCTTTCTTT.

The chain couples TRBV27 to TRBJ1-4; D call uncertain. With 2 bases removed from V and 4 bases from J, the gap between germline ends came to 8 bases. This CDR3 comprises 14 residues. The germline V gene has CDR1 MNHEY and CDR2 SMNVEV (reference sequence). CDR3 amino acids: CASSLRRINEKLFF. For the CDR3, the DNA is TGTGCCAGCAGTTTACGGCGGATTAATGAAAAACTGTTTTTT.

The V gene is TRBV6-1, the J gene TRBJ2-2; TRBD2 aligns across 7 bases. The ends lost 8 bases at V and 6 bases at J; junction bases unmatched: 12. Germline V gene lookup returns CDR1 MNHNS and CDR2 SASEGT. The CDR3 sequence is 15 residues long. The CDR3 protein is CASHGGIGAAGELFF. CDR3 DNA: TGTGCCAGCCACGGGGGGATTGGTGCTGCCGGGGAGCTGTTTTTT.

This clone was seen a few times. The CDR3 DNA reads TGTGCCATCAGTCCCGGGACTAGCGGGTCTGATGAGCAGTTCTTC. The encoded protein is CAISPGTSGSDEQFF. The V call is TRBV10-3, the J call TRBJ2-1, with 12 bases lining up with TRBD2. V was pared by 5 bases and J by 8 bases, with 7 bases of the junction left unmatched. CDR3 size: 15 residues. The V gene's germline CDR1 is ENHRY and CDR2 SYGVKD.

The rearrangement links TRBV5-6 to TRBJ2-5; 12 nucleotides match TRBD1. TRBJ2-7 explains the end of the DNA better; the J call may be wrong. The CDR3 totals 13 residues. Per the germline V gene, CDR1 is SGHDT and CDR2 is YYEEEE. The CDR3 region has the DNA TGTGCCAGCGGGGGACAGGGGGCGCGCGAGCAGTACTTC. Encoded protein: CASGGQGAREQYF.

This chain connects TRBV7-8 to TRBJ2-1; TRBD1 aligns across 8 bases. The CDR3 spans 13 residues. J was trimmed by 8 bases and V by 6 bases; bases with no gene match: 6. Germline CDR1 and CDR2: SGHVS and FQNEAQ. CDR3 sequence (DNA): TGTGCCAGCAGTTCGGACAGGGTGCATGAGCAGTTCTTC. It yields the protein CASSSDRVHEQFF.

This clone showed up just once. The CDR3 sequence: CASRLAGGHNEQFF. In DNA form, the CDR3 reads TGTGCCAGCCGCCTAGCGGGGGGGCACAATGAGCAGTTCTTC. The rearrangement joins TRBV25-1 to TRBJ2-1; TRBD2 aligns across 12 bases. Trimming removed 8 bases from V and 5 bases from J; junction bases left unmatched: 4. The germline V gene encodes CDR1 MGHDK and CDR2 SYGVNS. This CDR3 is built from 14 residues. The whole variable domain, filled in from reference TRBV25-1 and TRBJ2-1, reads EADIYQTPRYLVIGTGKKITLECSQTMGHDKMYWYQQDPGMELHLIHYSYGVNSTEKGDLSSESTVSRIRTEHFPLTLESARPSHTSQYLCASRLAGGHNEQFFGPGTRLTVL.

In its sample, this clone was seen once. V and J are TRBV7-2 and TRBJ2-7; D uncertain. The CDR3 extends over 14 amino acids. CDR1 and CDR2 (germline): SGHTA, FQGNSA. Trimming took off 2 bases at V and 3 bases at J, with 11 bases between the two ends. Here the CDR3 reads CASSLSYTNYEQYF. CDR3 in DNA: TGTGCCAGCAGCTTAAGTTACACTAACTACGAGCAGTACTTC.

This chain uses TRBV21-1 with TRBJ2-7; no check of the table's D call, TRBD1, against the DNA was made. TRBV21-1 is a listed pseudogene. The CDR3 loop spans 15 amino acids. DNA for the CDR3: TGTGCCAGCAGCCCGGGACAAAACGGGCTTGGGGAGCAGTACTTC. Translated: CASSPGQNGLGEQYF.

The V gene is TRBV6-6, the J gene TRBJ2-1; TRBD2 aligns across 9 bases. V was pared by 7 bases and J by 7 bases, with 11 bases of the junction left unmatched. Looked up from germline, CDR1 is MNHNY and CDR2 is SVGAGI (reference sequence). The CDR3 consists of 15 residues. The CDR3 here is CASTPPGGRVNEQFF. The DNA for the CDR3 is TGTGCCAGCACCCCCCCTGGCGGGAGGGTTAATGAGCAGTTCTTC.

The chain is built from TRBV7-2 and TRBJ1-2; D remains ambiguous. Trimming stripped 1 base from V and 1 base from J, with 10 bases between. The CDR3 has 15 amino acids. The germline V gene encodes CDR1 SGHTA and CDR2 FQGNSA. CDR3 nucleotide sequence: TGTGCCAGCAGCTTAGGGGCAGGAGGTAACTATGGCTACACCTTC. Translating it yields CASSLGAGGNYGYTF.

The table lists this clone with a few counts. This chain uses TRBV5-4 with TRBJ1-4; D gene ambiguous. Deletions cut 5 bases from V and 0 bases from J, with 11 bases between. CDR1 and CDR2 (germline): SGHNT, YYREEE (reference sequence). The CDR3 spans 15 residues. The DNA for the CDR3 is TGTGCCAGCAGAGGCGCCGGGACAACTAATGAAAAACTGTTTTTT. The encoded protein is CASRGAGTTNEKLFF. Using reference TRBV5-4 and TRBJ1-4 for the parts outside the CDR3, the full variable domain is ETGVTQSPTHLIKTRGQQVTLRCSSQSGHNTVSWYQQALGQGPQFIFQYYREEENGRGNFPPRFSGLQFPNYSSELNVNALELDDSALYLCASRGAGTTNEKLFFGSGTQLSVL.

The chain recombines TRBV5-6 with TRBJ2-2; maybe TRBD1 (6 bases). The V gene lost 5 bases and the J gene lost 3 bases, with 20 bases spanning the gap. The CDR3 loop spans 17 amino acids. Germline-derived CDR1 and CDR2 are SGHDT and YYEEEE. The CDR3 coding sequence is TGTGCCAGCAGGACTCAGACAGGACCTCTCTACACCGGGGAGCTGTTTTTT. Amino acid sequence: CASRTQTGPLYTGELFF.

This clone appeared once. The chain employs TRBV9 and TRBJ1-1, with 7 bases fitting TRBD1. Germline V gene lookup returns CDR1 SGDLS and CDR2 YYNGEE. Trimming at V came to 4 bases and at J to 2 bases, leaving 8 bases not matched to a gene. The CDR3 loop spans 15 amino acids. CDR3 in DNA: TGTGCCAGCAGCTCGAGACAGGGTTACAACACTGAAGCTTTCTTT. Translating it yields CASSSRQGYNTEAFF.

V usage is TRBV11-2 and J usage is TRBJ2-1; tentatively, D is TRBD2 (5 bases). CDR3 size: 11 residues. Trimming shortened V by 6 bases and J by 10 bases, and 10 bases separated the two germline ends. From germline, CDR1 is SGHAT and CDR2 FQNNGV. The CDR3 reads CASRIPGEQFF. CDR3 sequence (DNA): TGTGCCAGCAGAATCCCGGGAGAGCAGTTCTTC.

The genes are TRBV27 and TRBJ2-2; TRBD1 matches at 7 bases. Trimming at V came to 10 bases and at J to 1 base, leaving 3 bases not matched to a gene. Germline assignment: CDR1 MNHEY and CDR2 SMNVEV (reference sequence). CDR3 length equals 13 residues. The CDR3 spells CATGQENTGELFF. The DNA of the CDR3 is TGTGCCACAGGACAGGAGAACACCGGGGAGCTGTTTTTT.

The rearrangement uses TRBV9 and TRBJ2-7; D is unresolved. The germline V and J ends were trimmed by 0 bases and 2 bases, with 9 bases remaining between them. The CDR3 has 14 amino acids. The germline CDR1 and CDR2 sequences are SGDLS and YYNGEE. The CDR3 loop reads CASSVGVQPYEQYF. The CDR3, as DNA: TGTGCCAGCAGCGTAGGAGTCCAACCCTACGAGCAGTACTTC. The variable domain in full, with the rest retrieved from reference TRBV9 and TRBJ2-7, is DSGVTQTPKHLITATGQRVTLRCSPRSGDLSVYWYQQSLDQGLQFLIQYYNGEERAKGNILERFSAQQFPDLHSELNLSSLELGDSALYFCASSVGVQPYEQYFGPGTRLTVT.

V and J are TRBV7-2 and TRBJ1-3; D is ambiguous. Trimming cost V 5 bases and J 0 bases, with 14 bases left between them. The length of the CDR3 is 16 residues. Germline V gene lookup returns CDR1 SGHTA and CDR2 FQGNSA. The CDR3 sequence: CASSRVSGYSGNTIYF. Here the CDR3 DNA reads TGTGCCAGCAGCCGTGTGTCGGGTTACTCTGGAAACACCATATATTTT.

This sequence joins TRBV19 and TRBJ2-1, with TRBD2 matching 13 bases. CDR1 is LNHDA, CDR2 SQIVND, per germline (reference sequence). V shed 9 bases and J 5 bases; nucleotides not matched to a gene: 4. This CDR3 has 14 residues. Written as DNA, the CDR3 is TGTGCCAGCAAGGGACTAGCGGGGCACAATGAGCAGTTCTTC. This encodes CASKGLAGHNEQFF.

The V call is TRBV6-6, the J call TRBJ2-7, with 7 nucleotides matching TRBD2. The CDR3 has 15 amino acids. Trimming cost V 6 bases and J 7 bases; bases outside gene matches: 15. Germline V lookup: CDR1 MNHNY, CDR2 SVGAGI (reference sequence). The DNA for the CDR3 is TGTGCCAGCAGCCCGTATGCGGGAGAATTGGGGGAGCAGTACTTC. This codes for CASSPYAGELGEQYF.

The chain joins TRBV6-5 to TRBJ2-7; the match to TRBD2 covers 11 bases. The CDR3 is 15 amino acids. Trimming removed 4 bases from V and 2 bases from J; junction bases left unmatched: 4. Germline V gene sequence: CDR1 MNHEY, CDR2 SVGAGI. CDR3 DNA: TGTGCCAGCAGTTCCGGGACTAGCGGCCCCTACGAGCAGTACTTC. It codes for CASSSGTSGPYEQYF.

CDR3 in amino acids: CATSRVRGTSGSTDTQYF. CDR3 nucleotide sequence: TGTGCCACCAGCAGAGTCAGGGGAACTAGCGGTAGCACAGATACGCAGTATTTT. The chain links TRBV15 to TRBJ2-3, with 8 bases matching TRBD2. Germline trimming cut 1 base from V and 0 bases from J; bases unmatched to any gene: 9. This CDR3 contains 18 residues. Germline V gene data show CDR1 as LNHNV and CDR2 as YYDKDF (reference sequence).

CDR3 bases: TGTGCCAGCACTCCTTATTCCAGTACAGCGGGTGAGCAGTTCTTC. Translating it yields CASTPYSSTAGEQFF. The rearrangement joins TRBV5-6 to TRBJ2-1; possible D gene TRBD2, 6 bases. V was pared by 6 bases and J by 9 bases, with 22 bases between. Germline V gives CDR1 SGHDT, CDR2 YYEEEE. This CDR3 is built from 15 residues.

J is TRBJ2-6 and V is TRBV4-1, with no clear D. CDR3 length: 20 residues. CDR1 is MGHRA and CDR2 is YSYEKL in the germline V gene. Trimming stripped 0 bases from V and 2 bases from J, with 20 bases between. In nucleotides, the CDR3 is TGCGCCAGCAGCCAAGATCCTCCAGGATCCCTATTTCCTGGGGCCAACGTCCTGACTTTC. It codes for CASSQDPPGSLFPGANVLTF.

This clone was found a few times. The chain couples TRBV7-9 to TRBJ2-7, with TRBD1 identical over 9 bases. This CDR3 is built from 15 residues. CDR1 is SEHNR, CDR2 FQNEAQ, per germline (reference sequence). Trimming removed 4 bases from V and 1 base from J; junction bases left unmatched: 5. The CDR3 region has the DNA TGTGCCAGCAGCTCATGGACAGGGGCTTCCTACGAGCAGTACTTC. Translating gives CASSSWTGASYEQYF.

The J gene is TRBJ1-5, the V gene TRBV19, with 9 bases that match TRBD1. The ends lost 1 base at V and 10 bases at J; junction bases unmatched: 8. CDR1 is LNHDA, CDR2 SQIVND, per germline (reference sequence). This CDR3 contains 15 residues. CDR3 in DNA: TGTGCCAGTAGTATAGGGGGACAGGGCAATGATCCCCAGCATTTT. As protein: CASSIGGQGNDPQHF.

The DNA of the CDR3 is TGTGCCAGCAGCCCTAGACTGGAAGACAATGAGCAGTTCTTC. Translation: CASSPRLEDNEQFF. The V call is TRBV7-6, the J call TRBJ2-1, with D uncertain. The CDR3 has 14 amino acids. Germline CDR1 SGHVS, CDR2 FNYEAQ. Trimming left V 5 bases short and J 5 bases short, with 13 bases between.

In DNA, the CDR3 is TGTGCCAGCAGTGCTATGGGGTACTCAGCGGTGTCCTACAATGAGCAGTTCTTC. Residues: CASSAMGYSAVSYNEQFF. This chain joins TRBV6-1 and TRBJ2-1; a possible D gene is TRBD2 (5 bases). This CDR3 spans 18 amino acids. V was pared by 4 bases and J by 1 base, with 20 bases between. CDR1 is MNHNS and CDR2 is SASEGT in the germline V gene.